The clone carrying this T cell receptor (beta chain) has just a few counts. PCR primers comprised 60 Vbeta and 13 Jbeta primers. Sequencing used immunoSEQ multiplex PCR; TCRdb keeps in-frame clones, though not all of them. The sample includes around 96,000 clones, around 64% of them seen just once. Trimming stripped 4 bases from V and 9 bases from J, with 13 bases between. This CDR3 has 14 amino acids. CDR1 LNHDA and CDR2 SQIVND come from the germline V gene (reference sequence). This record belongs to a study of cytomegalovirus exposure and HLA in healthy donors. The chain is built from TRBV19 and TRBJ1-6, with D perhaps matching TRBD1 (6 bases). Sequencing was performed on PBMCs. The sequence came from a man in his sixties in good health and CMV-seronegative. The CDR3 DNA reads as TGTGCCAGTAGTACCCCCGGGGGGCCTTCACCCCTCCACTTT. The encoded protein is CASSTPGGPSPLHF.